These T cell receptor beta chains were read from a single sample in a study of cytomegalovirus exposure and HLA in healthy donors. Method: immunoSEQ multiplex PCR; TCRdb's copy keeps in-frame clones and lacks some. The table lists 150,000 to 200,000 clones, just over 75% of them singletons. Sequencing was performed on PBMCs. Receptors originate from a woman in her 30s in good health and CMV-seropositive. Each CDR3 is given with its conserved first and last residue. The D gene is left open where the match is weak. Part of the rows lack a size; the others show once, few, many or a class for expanded clones.

J,V,D,size,DNA,CDR3
TRBJ1-4,TRBV4-3,TRBD1,NA,TGCGCCAGCAGCCAAGGAGTAGGACAGGCTGAAAAACTGTTTTTT,CASSQGVGQAEKLFF
TRBJ2-7,TRBV28,TRBD1,few,TGTGCCAGCAGACCCGGGACAGGACTCTACGAGCAGTACTTC,CASRPGTGLYEQYF
TRBJ2-7,TRBV6-5,NA,NA,TGTGCCAGCAGAGACACAGGGAGAGTTTACGAGCAGTACTTC,CASRDTGRVYEQYF
TRBJ1-1,TRBV10-3,NA,NA,TGTGCCATCAGCTCCCGGAGGGGCACTGAAGCTTTCTTT,CAISSRRGTEAFF
TRBJ1-2,TRBV20-1,NA,NA,TGCAGTGCTGTCGATCGGGGCTACACCTTC,CSAVDRGYTF
TRBJ2-1,TRBV10-3,NA,NA,TGTGCCATGGCATGGGGGGGGCAGGGCAATGAGCAGTTCTTC,CAMAWGGQGNEQFF
TRBJ2-1,TRBV9,TRBD2,NA,TGTGCCAGCAGCGTAGGGGGACTAGAGCTTTACAATGAGCAGTTCTTC,CASSVGGLELYNEQFF
TRBJ1-1,TRBV28,TRBD1,NA,TGTGCCAGCAGTTCTAGACAGGGCCCTGAAAACACTGAAGCTTTCTTT,CASSSRQGPENTEAFF
TRBJ2-7,TRBV5-6,TRBD1,NA,TGTGCCAGCAGCTTTGGGACAGTCTACGAGCAGTACTTC,CASSFGTVYEQYF
TRBJ1-2,TRBV5-4,TRBD1,once,TGTGCCAGCGGCTTGACAGGGGGAAACTATGGCTACACCTTC,CASGLTGGNYGYTF
TRBJ1-1,TRBV9,NA,once,TGTGCCAGCAGCCCGGGGCCCGGGGGTGATGAAGCTTTCTTT,CASSPGPGGDEAFF
TRBJ2-5,TRBV12-5,TRBD2,once,TGTGCTAGTGGTTCTAGCGGAGAAGAGACCCAGTACTTC,CASGSSGEETQYF
TRBJ1-5,TRBV5-8,TRBD1,NA,TGTGCCAGCAGCTTGGTGACAGGGCTCACTAGGGGCAATCAGCCCCAGCATTTT,CASSLVTGLTRGNQPQHF
TRBJ2-1,TRBV2,NA,NA,TGTGCCAGCAGTGGGGGCTTTACCTACAATGAGCAGTTCTTC,CASSGGFTYNEQFF
TRBJ2-5,TRBV2,TRBD2,NA,TGTGCCAGCAGTGACGGGCGGGGGGAAGAGACCCAGTACTTC,CASSDGRGEETQYF
TRBJ1-5,TRBV5-6,NA,NA,TGTGCCAGCAGCTTGGTAGGTTCCAGGACTAATCCTGGACCCCAGCATTTT,CASSLVGSRTNPGPQHF
TRBJ2-3,TRBV4-3,NA,once,TGCGCCAGCAGCCAAGGGCTCACAGATACGCAGTATTTT,CASSQGLTDTQYF
TRBJ1-1,TRBV7-2,TRBD1,NA,TGTGCCAGCAGCTTAGTCGGACAGGGAGGGAAATCTTTCTTT,CASSLVGQGGKSFF
TRBJ1-2,TRBV5-1,NA,NA,TGCGCCAGCAGCTTTCCGGGGGACGGTGGTGGCTACACCTTC,CASSFPGDGGGYTF
TRBJ1-1,TRBV5-6,NA,NA,TGTGCCAGCAGCTTGAGACGGCAGGGGAACACTGAAGCTTTCTTT,CASSLRRQGNTEAFF
TRBJ2-1,TRBV6-1,TRBD2,once,TGTGCCAGCAGTGTTAGCGGGAGTTCCTACAATGAGCAGTTCTTC,CASSVSGSSYNEQFF
TRBJ2-3,TRBV4-3,NA,NA,TGCGCCAGCAGCCAAGATGGGAGTTACGTAAAAGATACGCAGTATTTT,CASSQDGSYVKDTQYF
TRBJ2-7,TRBV5-1,NA,NA,TGCGCCAGCAGCTTGGACTCGACCTACGAGCAGTACTTC,CASSLDSTYEQYF
TRBJ2-3,TRBV27,TRBD2,NA,TGTGCCAGCAGTAAGACTAGCGGGGGTGGTTATACGCAGTATTTT,CASSKTSGGGYTQYF
TRBJ2-1,TRBV11-3,TRBD2,NA,TGTGCCAGCAGCCCTATAGCGGGGAGCTACAATGAGCAGTTCTTC,CASSPIAGSYNEQFF
TRBJ2-1,TRBV5-1,TRBD2,NA,TGCGCCAGCCGACTAGCGGGACACAATGAGCAGTTCTTC,CASRLAGHNEQFF
TRBJ2-7,TRBV9,TRBD2,NA,TGTGCCAGCAGCGTAGCGGGGGGGAGCTCCTACGAGCAGTACTTC,CASSVAGGSSYEQYF
TRBJ1-1,TRBV27,NA,NA,TGTGCCAGCAGGGGGGCGGGGAACACTGAAGCTTTCTTT,CASRGAGNTEAFF
TRBJ1-5,TRBV19,NA,NA,TGTGCCAGTAGTATAGAGCGGCAGCCCCAGCATTTT,CASSIERQPQHF
TRBJ2-7,TRBV11-2,NA,NA,TGTGCCAGCAGCTCCCGACTAGTAGGCTACGAGCAGTACTTC,CASSSRLVGYEQYF
TRBJ2-5,TRBV5-4,TRBD1,few,TGTGCCAGCGGCTTGGGACAGGGCCAAGAGACCCAGTACTTC,CASGLGQGQETQYF
TRBJ2-3,TRBV29-1,TRBD2,few,TGCAGCGTTGTAAGACGGGGGGCAGATACGCAGTATTTT,CSVVRRGADTQYF
TRBJ2-6,TRBV25-1,TRBD1,NA,TGTGCCAGCAGTCCCCTGGACAGGGGGCCCTCTGGGGCCAACGTCCTGACTTTC,CASSPLDRGPSGANVLTF
TRBJ1-5,TRBV30,NA,NA,TGTGCCTGGAGTCCGTCAGGAATAAGAGGCAATCAGCCCCAGCATTTT,CAWSPSGIRGNQPQHF
TRBJ2-7,TRBV19,TRBD1,NA,TGTGCCAGTAGTCCCGACAGGGGGCTCTACGAGCAGTACTTC,CASSPDRGLYEQYF
TRBJ2-6,TRBV28,NA,NA,TGTGCCAGCAGTTTTTATTCAGGGATCAACGTCCTGACTTTC,CASSFYSGINVLTF
TRBJ2-1,TRBV25-1,TRBD2,once,TGTGCCAGCAGTGACTCAACTAGCGACCCCTACAATGAGCAGTTCTTC,CASSDSTSDPYNEQFF
TRBJ2-5,TRBV19,NA,few,TGTGCCAGTAGTACAGGACTAGGGGGGATGGAGACCCAGTACTTC,CASSTGLGGMETQYF
TRBJ1-5,TRBV30,NA,NA,TGTGCCTGGAGTACGGGGTCCAATCAGCCCCAGCATTTT,CAWSTGSNQPQHF
TRBJ1-6,TRBV27,TRBD1,NA,TGTGCCAGCAGTTTGACAGGGAGCAATTCACCCCTCCACTTT,CASSLTGSNSPLHF
TRBJ2-1,TRBV7-8,TRBD1,few,TGTGCCAGCAACACCAGGGGGAGCTCCTACAATGAGCAGTTCTTC,CASNTRGSSYNEQFF
TRBJ2-5,TRBV28,TRBD2,NA,TGTGCCAGCGGGGGGGGAACGGGTGAGACCCAGTACTTC,CASGGGTGETQYF
TRBJ2-1,TRBV12-5,TRBD1,NA,TGTGCTAGTGGTTTGCCGACAGGGTCGGGGTTTAATGAGCAGTTCTTC,CASGLPTGSGFNEQFF
TRBJ1-5,TRBV19,TRBD1,NA,TGTGCCAGTAGTATAGTGGGACAGCCCCTCAATCAGCCCCAGCATTTT,CASSIVGQPLNQPQHF
TRBJ1-5,TRBV29-1,TRBD1,NA,TGCAGCGTCAGGACAGGGGGCAATCAGCCCCAGCATTTT,CSVRTGGNQPQHF
TRBJ2-5,TRBV7-2,TRBD2,few,TGTGCCAGCAGCCCTAGACTAGCGATGGAGACCCAGTACTTC,CASSPRLAMETQYF
TRBJ1-2,TRBV5-6,NA,NA,TGTGCCAGCAGCTTGGGGACAGATATTCTCGCTAACTATGGCTACACCTTC,CASSLGTDILANYGYTF
TRBJ1-2,TRBV4-3,NA,once,TGCGCCAGCAGCCAAGATCGGCAGGGTATCAGCTACACCTTC,CASSQDRQGISYTF
TRBJ1-5,TRBV10-2,NA,NA,TGCGCCAGCAGTGGTGGGGGCTATAGCAATCAGCCCCAGCATTTT,CASSGGGYSNQPQHF
TRBJ2-7,TRBV30,TRBD1,NA,TGTGCCTGGAGTCGGGACAGGCGATCCTACGAGCAGTACTTC,CAWSRDRRSYEQYF
TRBJ2-5,TRBV9,NA,once,TGTGCCAGCAGCGTAGACGGGACTCCGGGGCAAGAGACCCAGTACTTC,CASSVDGTPGQETQYF
TRBJ1-5,TRBV5-1,NA,NA,TGCGCCAGCAGCCGAGGAAGCAATCAGCCCCAGCATTTT,CASSRGSNQPQHF
TRBJ2-1,TRBV11-3,TRBD2,NA,TGTGCCAGCAGCTTAGATCTAGCGGGAGGGCCCCATGAGCAGTTCTTC,CASSLDLAGGPHEQFF
TRBJ1-2,TRBV29-1,TRBD1,NA,TGCAGCGTTACGGACAGGGCTGGCTACACCTTC,CSVTDRAGYTF
TRBJ2-2,TRBV11-2,TRBD2,NA,TGTGCCAGCACCGCGGGACTAGCGGGAGACCCCGGGGAGCTGTTTTTT,CASTAGLAGDPGELFF
TRBJ2-2,TRBV29-1,NA,once,TGCAGCGTTTTGGTCAGGGCTCCCAACACCGGGGAGCTGTTTTTT,CSVLVRAPNTGELFF
TRBJ1-3,TRBV27,NA,NA,TGTGCCAGCAGTTCCTGGACAAGTGGGAACACCATATATTTT,CASSSWTSGNTIYF